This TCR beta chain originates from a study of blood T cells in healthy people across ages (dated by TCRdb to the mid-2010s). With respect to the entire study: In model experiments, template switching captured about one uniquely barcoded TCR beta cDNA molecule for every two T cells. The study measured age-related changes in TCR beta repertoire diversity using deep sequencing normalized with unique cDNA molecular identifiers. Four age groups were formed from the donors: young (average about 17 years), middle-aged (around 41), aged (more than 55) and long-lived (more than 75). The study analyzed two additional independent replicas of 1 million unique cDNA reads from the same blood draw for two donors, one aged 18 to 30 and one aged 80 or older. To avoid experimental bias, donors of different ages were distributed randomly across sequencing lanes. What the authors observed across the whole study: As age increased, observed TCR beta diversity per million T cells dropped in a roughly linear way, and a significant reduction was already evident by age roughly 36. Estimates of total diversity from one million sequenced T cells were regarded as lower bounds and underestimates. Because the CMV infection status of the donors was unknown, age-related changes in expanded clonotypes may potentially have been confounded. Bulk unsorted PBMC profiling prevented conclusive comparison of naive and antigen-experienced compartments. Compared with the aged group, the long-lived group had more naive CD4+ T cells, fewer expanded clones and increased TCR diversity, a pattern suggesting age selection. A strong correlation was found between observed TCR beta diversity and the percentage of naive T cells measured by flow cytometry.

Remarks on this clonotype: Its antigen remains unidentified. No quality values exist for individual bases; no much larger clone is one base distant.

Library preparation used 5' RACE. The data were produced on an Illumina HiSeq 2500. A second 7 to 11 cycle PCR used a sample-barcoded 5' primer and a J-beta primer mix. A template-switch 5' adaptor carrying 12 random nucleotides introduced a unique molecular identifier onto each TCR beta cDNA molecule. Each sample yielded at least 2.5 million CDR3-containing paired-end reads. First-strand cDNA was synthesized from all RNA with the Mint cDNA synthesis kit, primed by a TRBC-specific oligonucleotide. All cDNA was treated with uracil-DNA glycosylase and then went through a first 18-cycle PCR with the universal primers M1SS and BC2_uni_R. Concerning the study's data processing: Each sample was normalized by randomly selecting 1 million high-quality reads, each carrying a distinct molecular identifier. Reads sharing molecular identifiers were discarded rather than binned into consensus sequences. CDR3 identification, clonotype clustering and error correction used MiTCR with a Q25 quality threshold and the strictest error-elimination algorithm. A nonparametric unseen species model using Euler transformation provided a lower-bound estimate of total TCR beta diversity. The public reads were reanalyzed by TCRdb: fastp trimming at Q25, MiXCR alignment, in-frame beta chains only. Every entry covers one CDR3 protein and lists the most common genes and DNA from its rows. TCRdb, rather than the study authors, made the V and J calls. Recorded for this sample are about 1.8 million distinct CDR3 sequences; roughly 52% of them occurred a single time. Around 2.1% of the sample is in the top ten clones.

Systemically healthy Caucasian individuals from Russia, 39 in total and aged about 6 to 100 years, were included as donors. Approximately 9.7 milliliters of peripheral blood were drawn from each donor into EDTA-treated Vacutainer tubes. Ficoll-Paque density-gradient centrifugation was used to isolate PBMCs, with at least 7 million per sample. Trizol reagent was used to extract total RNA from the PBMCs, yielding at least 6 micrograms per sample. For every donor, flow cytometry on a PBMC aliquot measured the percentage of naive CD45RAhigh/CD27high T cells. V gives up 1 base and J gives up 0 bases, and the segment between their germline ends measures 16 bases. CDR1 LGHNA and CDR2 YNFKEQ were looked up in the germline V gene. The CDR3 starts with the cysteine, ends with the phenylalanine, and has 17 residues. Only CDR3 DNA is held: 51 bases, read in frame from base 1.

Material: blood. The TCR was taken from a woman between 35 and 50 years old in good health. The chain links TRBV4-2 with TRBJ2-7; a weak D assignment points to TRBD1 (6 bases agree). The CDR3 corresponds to CASSQGGLETGSYEQYF. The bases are TGTGCCAGCAGCCAAGGGGGCCTCGAGACAGGCTCCTACGAGCAGTACTTC.